This is a list of T cell receptor beta chains from one sample in a study of B cell selection in AIRE deficiency. TCRdb's table, derived via immunoSEQ multiplex PCR, lists solely in-frame clones and lacks some. The sample consists of roughly 26,000 clones, about nine tenths of them appearing once. Source material: CD4+CD25+ Tregs sorted from PBMCs. The source is a human donor in good health. CDR3s include the opening cysteine and the closing phenylalanine or tryptophan.

>TRBJ1-5|TRBV19
CAARGRINQPQHF
>TRBJ2-7|TRBV7-2
CASSLARNRGAYEQYF
>TRBJ2-7|TRBV28
CASSPSIGAYEQYF
>TRBJ1-5|TRBV7-8
CASSLINRALNQPQHF
>TRBJ2-1|TRBV27
CASSFRWNYNEQFF
>TRBJ2-3|TRBV2
CASKPQRGTDTQYF
>TRBJ2-1|TRBV11-2
CATDEELALYNEQFF
>TRBJ2-7|TRBV7-6
CASSPRQSSYEQYF
>TRBJ1-5|TRBV5-1
CASSPDSNSNQPQHF
>TRBJ1-1|TRBV4-3
CASSQVTSGRGAFF
>TRBJ1-2|TRBV19
CASSTRTGDGYTF
>TRBJ2-7|TRBV5-4
CASSSTYEQYF
>TRBJ2-3|TRBV19
CASRKGRGDTQYF
>TRBJ2-7|TRBV19
CASSPRQGSGEQYF
>TRBJ1-4|TRBV11-2
CASSLVALGGGEKLFF
>TRBJ1-2|TRBV7-8
CASSLEGGRTRGYTF
>TRBJ1-2|TRBV19
CASSIRTGEGYTF
>TRBJ1-1|TRBV29-1
CSVVQGNLAEAFF
>TRBJ1-2|TRBV10-3
CAISEYAPNPRDYGYTF
>TRBJ1-5|TRBV19
CASSPARGSNQPQHF
>TRBJ2-2|TRBV5-1
CASSFSGSPGELFF
>TRBJ2-5|TRBV7-8
CASSLDGGRLETQYF
>TRBJ2-3|TRBV12-5
CASGRRDTQYF
>TRBJ1-2|TRBV7-2
CASSLALGGAANYGYTF
>TRBJ2-7|TRBV6-5
CASSRGTEGYEQYF
>TRBJ2-3|TRBV5-4
CASSLYSGGLTDTQYF
>TRBJ2-5|TRBV11-3
CASSLRLDGTQYF
>TRBJ2-3|TRBV9
CASSAGTAWGPDTQYF
>TRBJ2-7|TRBV5-1
CASSRHSYEQYF
>TRBJ2-1|TRBV7-2
CASRPTSGGYNEQFF
>TRBJ1-2|TRBV7-2
CASSLTRDTDYGYTF
>TRBJ2-1|TRBV18
CASSPDSMGNEQFF
>TRBJ1-5|TRBV18
CASSARDIIQPQHF
>TRBJ1-2|TRBV19
CASSIGTGYGYTF
>TRBJ2-7|TRBV30
CAWSTGFYEQYF
>TRBJ2-7|TRBV7-9
CASSLWGGKDEQYF
>TRBJ2-3|TRBV10-2
CASLSRWGGLADTQYF
>TRBJ2-7|TRBV27
CASSSRDRLYEQYF
>TRBJ2-5|TRBV13
CASSLQRLAGETQYF
>TRBJ1-4|TRBV5-1
CASSLGQGGEKLFF
>TRBJ1-1|TRBV27
CASSLRRVGTEAFF
>TRBJ1-1|TRBV5-4
CASSLTPRDSEAFF
>TRBJ2-5|TRBV19
CASSQGTSGGTKTQYF
>TRBJ1-4|TRBV7-6
CASSAQGQGPATNEKLFF
>TRBJ1-1|TRBV10-1
CASSVGVSTEAFF
>TRBJ2-2|TRBV7-6
CASSPTGYGELFF
>TRBJ2-1|TRBV6-6
CASSYLRGGGEQFF
>TRBJ2-7|TRBV10-3
CAISATGGLQGYEQYF
>TRBJ2-3|TRBV18
CASSTRTSGGTDTQYF
>TRBJ1-6|TRBV7-8
CASRPRQDRFNSPLHF
>TRBJ1-6|TRBV12-5
CASGLVKGFYNSPLHF
>TRBJ2-7|TRBV11-3
CASSSATAGEQYF
>TRBJ2-2|TRBV10-1
CASQRTENTGELFF
>TRBJ1-3|TRBV6-5
CASSYHSGNTIYF
>TRBJ2-7|TRBV11-3
CASSLAGTGAYEQYF